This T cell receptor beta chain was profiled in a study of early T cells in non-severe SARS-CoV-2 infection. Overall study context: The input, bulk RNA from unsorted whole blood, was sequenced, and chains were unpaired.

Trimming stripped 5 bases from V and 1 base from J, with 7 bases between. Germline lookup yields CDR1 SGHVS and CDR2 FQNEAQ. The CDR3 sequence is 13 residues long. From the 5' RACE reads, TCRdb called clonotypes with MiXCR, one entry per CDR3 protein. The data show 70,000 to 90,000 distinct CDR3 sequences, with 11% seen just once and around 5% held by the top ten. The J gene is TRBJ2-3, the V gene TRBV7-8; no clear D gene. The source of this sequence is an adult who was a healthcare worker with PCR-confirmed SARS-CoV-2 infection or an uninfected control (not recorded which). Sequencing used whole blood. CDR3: CASSRGGTDTQYF. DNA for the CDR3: TGTGCCAGCAGCCGTGGCGGCACAGATACGCAGTATTTT.